One sample yielded the 7 T cell receptor beta chains listed below, sequenced in a study of shared clonotypes between healthy human individuals. The table came from immunoSEQ multiplex PCR; TCRdb's copy has only in-frame clones and leaves some out. The sample lists millions of clones; more than 85% were seen once. Only CD45RO-negative cells positively selected for CCR7 counted as naive CD8 cells, so terminally differentiated effector memory CD45RA+ cells were excluded. The source material was naive CD8+ T cells from PBMCs. These receptors were taken from a man aged 18 to 29 in good health. Some clones in this sample may be carry-over from other donors' samples.

A note on this clone: The sample carries other DNA sequences with the same CDR3. V gene TRBV6-5 combines with J gene TRBJ2-3; no definite D call. Germline assignment: CDR1 MNHEY and CDR2 SVGAGI. V was pared by 2 bases and J by 5 bases, with 5 bases between. The CDR3 loop spans 12 amino acids. In nucleotides, the CDR3 is TGTGCCAGCAGTTACCCAGGAGATACGCAGTATTTT. Translation: CASSYPGDTQYF.

The chain carries TRBV4-1 and TRBJ1-1, with a tentative D call TRBD1 (6 bases). V shed 1 base and J shed 10 bases, with 16 bases lying between them. This CDR3 region has 14 residues. The germline V gene encodes CDR1 MGHRA and CDR2 YSYEKL. The CDR3 is CASSQGGAPRRAFF. CDR3 coding DNA: TGCGCCAGCAGCCAAGGGGGGGCCCCTCGGAGAGCTTTCTTT.

Of note for this clone: The sample contains more than one DNA sequence encoding this CDR3. The chain combines TRBV6-1 with TRBJ1-1; weak D call: TRBD1 (6 bases). Germline V gene data show CDR1 as MNHNS and CDR2 as SASEGT. This CDR3 spans 12 amino acids. The ends were cut back, 5 bases at V and 8 bases at J, with 12 bases in the middle. This CDR3 reads CASSQGSAEAFF. The CDR3 DNA follows: TGTGCCAGCAGTCAGGGGTCGGCCGAAGCTTTCTTT.

A note on this clone: This same CDR3 is encoded by further DNA sequences in the sample. This chain joins TRBV28 and TRBJ2-2, with no clear D. In germline, CDR1 is MDHEN, CDR2 SYDVKM. The length of the CDR3 is 11 residues. Trimming pared 3 bases from V and 7 bases from J, leaving 3 bases between. CDR3 loop: CASSFFGELFF. CDR3 coding DNA: TGTGCCAGCAGTTTTTTCGGGGAGCTGTTTTTT.

A note on this clone: Other DNA sequences in this sample translate to the same CDR3. This rearrangement joins TRBV7-9 to TRBJ2-5; a possible D gene is TRBD1 (5 bases). Trimming pared 2 bases from V and 1 base from J, leaving 11 bases between. The CDR3 extends over 15 amino acids. CDR1 and CDR2 from the germline V gene are SEHNR and FQNEAQ (reference sequence). The CDR3 here is CASSLRQGLQETQYF. In nucleotides, the CDR3 is TGTGCCAGCAGCTTAAGGCAGGGCCTCCAAGAGACCCAGTACTTC. Combining the CDR3 with reference TRBV7-9 and TRBJ2-5 gives the whole variable domain DTGVSQNPRHKITKRGQNVTFRCDPISEHNRLYWYRQTLGQGPEFLTYFQNEAQLEKSRLLSDRFSAERPKGSFSTLEIQRTEQGDSAMYLCASSLRQGLQETQYFGPGTRLLVL.

The chain has TRBV14 and TRBJ1-1; tentative D call: TRBD1 (6 bases). The CDR3 covers 12 residues. Germline CDR1 is SGHDN and CDR2 is FVKESK. V gave up 8 bases and J gave up 12 bases, with 19 bases separating them. The CDR3: CASHGGGRGPFF. DNA for the CDR3: TGTGCCAGCCACGGAGGTGGCAGGGGCCCTTTCTTT.

Comment on this clone: Other nucleotide sequences from this sample produce the same CDR3. The V gene is TRBV10-3, the J gene TRBJ1-1; D is undetermined. CDR1 is ENHRY, CDR2 SYGVKD, per germline. Trimming pared 4 bases from V and 6 bases from J, leaving 12 bases between. This CDR3 region has 13 residues. CDR3 region: CAISGEENPEAFF. CDR3 bases: TGTGCCATCAGTGGGGAGGAGAATCCTGAAGCTTTCTTT.